Listed here are 13 T cell receptor beta chains from one sample, sequenced in a study of blood T cell repertoires in COVID-19. The data were produced by immunoSEQ multiplex PCR, yet TCRdb's version contains in-frame clones alone and is incomplete. Among 200,000 to 250,000 clones listed, under 90% were seen once. Sample: peripheral blood. The receptor set was obtained from an elderly woman with COVID-19, enrolled during active disease.

V is TRBV5-1 and J is TRBJ2-7, with TRBD2 matching over 7 bases. The ends lost 2 bases at V and 5 bases at J; junction bases unmatched: 4. Germline values: CDR1 SGHRS, CDR2 YFSETQ. This CDR3 comprises 13 residues. CDR3 in DNA: TGCGCCAGCAGCTTTCGCGGGAGCAACGAGCAGTACTTC. This codes for CASSFRGSNEQYF.

This clone was detected only a few times. V usage is TRBV11-2 and J usage is TRBJ1-5; 7 bases align to TRBD1. The junction had 18 bases not matched to a gene; V was cut back by 5 bases and J by 11 bases. The CDR3 contains 16 residues. The germline CDR1 and CDR2 sequences are SGHAT and FQNNGV. CDR3 protein: CASSPSPGEGAATQHF. DNA for the CDR3: TGTGCCAGCAGCCCCAGCCCCGGCGAGGGGGCGGCGACCCAGCATTTT. The whole variable domain, filled in from reference TRBV11-2 and TRBJ1-5, reads EAGVAQSPRYKIIEKRQSVAFWCNPISGHATLYWYQQILGQGPKLLIQFQNNGVVDDSQLPKDRFSAERLKGVDSTLKIQPAKLEDSAVYLCASSPSPGEGAATQHFGDGTRLSIL.

This sequence joins TRBV7-2 and TRBJ2-7; tentatively, D is TRBD1 (6 bases). The CDR3 contains 13 residues. V was clipped by 5 bases and J by 6 bases, with 14 bases between them. Germline loops: CDR1 SGHTA, CDR2 FQGNSA. DNA of the CDR3: TGTGCCAGCAGCCAACCAGCAGGGGTCGAGCAGTACTTC. Amino acid sequence: CASSQPAGVEQYF.

The rearrangement uses TRBV12-3 or TRBV12-4 and TRBJ2-5, with D uncertain. Between the trimmed V and J ends, which lost 6 bases and 7 bases, there was a span of 15 bases. The CDR3 has 13 amino acids. CDR3 protein: CASSRDSTGTQYF. The CDR3 region has the DNA TGTGCCAGCAGCCGAGACTCAACCGGGACCCAGTACTTC.

This chain joins TRBV19 and TRBJ2-2, with D uncertain. Trimming removed 6 bases from V and 6 bases from J, with 14 bases in between. The germline gives CDR1 LNHDA, CDR2 SQIVND (reference sequence). There are 14 residues in the CDR3. The CDR3 DNA sequence: TGTGCCAGTAGAACTCGGGTGGGTGCCGGGGAGCTGTTTTTT. Its protein is CASRTRVGAGELFF.

The rearrangement joins TRBV5-1 to TRBJ2-1; no definite D call. The CDR3 covers 15 residues. The germline CDR1 and CDR2 sequences are SGHRS and YFSETQ. V was shortened by 2 bases and J by 8 bases, with 17 bases between the two germline ends. CDR3 nucleotides: TGCGCCAGCAGCTTATCCCATGGCCTGGGCGATGAGCAGTTCTTC. This sequence encodes CASSLSHGLGDEQFF. The variable domain in full, with the rest retrieved from reference TRBV5-1 and TRBJ2-1, is KAGVTQTPRYLIKTRGQQVTLSCSPISGHRSVSWYQQTPGQGLQFLFEYFSETQRNKGNFPGRFSGRQFSNSRSEMNVSTLELGDSALYLCASSLSHGLGDEQFFGPGTRLTVL.

The V call is TRBV19, the J call TRBJ1-2, with D unclear. V lost 5 bases to trimming and J lost 7 bases, with 23 bases between them. There are 16 residues in the CDR3. Germline CDR1 LNHDA, CDR2 SQIVND (reference sequence). Written as DNA, the CDR3 is TGTGCCAGTAGTTACAGCCTCCGCGCGCGGGTGGCTGGCTACACCTTC. Protein product: CASSYSLRARVAGYTF.

This sequence joins TRBV7-9 and TRBJ2-5; the D gene is possibly TRBD2 (6 bases). The CDR3 contains 14 residues. Trimming took 6 bases from V and 7 from J, leaving 18 bases between them. CDR1 and CDR2 from the germline V gene are SEHNR and FQNEAQ (reference sequence). CDR3 in DNA: TGTGCCAGCAGTCCCCCGCGGGACGAGGGGACCCAGTACTTC. Translated, it gives CASSPPRDEGTQYF. Together with reference TRBV7-9 and TRBJ2-5, the CDR3 gives the full variable domain: DTGVSQNPRHKITKRGQNVTFRCDPISEHNRLYWYRQTLGQGPEFLTYFQNEAQLEKSRLLSDRFSAERPKGSFSTLEIQRTEQGDSAMYLCASSPPRDEGTQYFGPGTRLLVL.

V and J are TRBV18 and TRBJ2-3, with TRBD2 matching over 7 bases. There are 16 residues in the CDR3. In germline, CDR1 is KGHSH, CDR2 LQKENI. Losses at the gene ends were 3 bases for V and 2 bases for J; bases not matched to a gene: 8. The CDR3 reads CASSPQGGIYTDTQYF. For the CDR3, the DNA is TGTGCCAGCTCACCCCAGGGAGGGATATACACAGATACGCAGTATTTT.

This sequence joins TRBV9 and TRBJ1-6, with D perhaps matching TRBD1 (5 bases). V was shortened by 3 bases and J by 0 bases, with 7 bases between the two germline ends. CDR3 size: 15 residues. Germline V CDR1 and CDR2: SGDLS, YYNGEE. The CDR3 nucleotides read TGTGCCAGCAGCGCGACAGTCTCCTATAATTCACCCCTCCACTTT. It specifies CASSATVSYNSPLHF. Full variable domain (remainder filled in from reference TRBV9 and TRBJ1-6): DSGVTQTPKHLITATGQRVTLRCSPRSGDLSVYWYQQSLDQGLQFLIQYYNGEERAKGNILERFSAQQFPDLHSELNLSSLELGDSALYFCASSATVSYNSPLHFGNGTRLTVT.

V gene TRBV2 combines with J gene TRBJ2-2; 10 bases are a match to TRBD2. Germline CDR1 is SNHLY and CDR2 is FYNNEI. Trimming took 7 bases from V and 4 from J; bases not matched to a gene: 12. This CDR3 comprises 17 residues. The CDR3 region is CASTRASGGASTGELFF. Here the CDR3 DNA reads TGTGCCAGCACGAGGGCTAGCGGGGGAGCCAGCACCGGGGAGCTGTTTTTT. Using reference TRBV2 and TRBJ2-2 for the parts outside the CDR3, the full variable domain is EPEVTQTPSHQVTQMGQEVILRCVPISNHLYFYWYRQILGQKVEFLVSFYNNEISEKSEIFDDQFSVERPDGSNFTLKIRSTKLEDSAMYFCASTRASGGASTGELFFGEGSRLTVL.

This clone has a handful of counts. V is TRBV5-1 and J is TRBJ2-7, with TRBD2 identical over 14 bases. This CDR3 contains 14 residues. Germline V gene data show CDR1 as SGHRS and CDR2 as YFSETQ. Trimming at V came to 7 bases and at J to 3 bases, leaving 3 bases not matched to a gene. The CDR3 nucleotides read TGCGCCAGCGGAGGGACTAGCGGGAGCTACGAGCAGTACTTC. Its translation is CASGGTSGSYEQYF.

In nucleotides, the CDR3 is TGTGCCAGCAGCTTAGGTGGCACATCCAACACTGAAGCTTTCTTT. It yields the protein CASSLGGTSNTEAFF. The rearrangement joins TRBV11-3 to TRBJ1-1; D gene uncertain. Germline CDR1 and CDR2: SGHNT and YENEEA. V lost 1 base to trimming and J lost 2 bases, with 11 bases between them. The CDR3 totals 15 residues.